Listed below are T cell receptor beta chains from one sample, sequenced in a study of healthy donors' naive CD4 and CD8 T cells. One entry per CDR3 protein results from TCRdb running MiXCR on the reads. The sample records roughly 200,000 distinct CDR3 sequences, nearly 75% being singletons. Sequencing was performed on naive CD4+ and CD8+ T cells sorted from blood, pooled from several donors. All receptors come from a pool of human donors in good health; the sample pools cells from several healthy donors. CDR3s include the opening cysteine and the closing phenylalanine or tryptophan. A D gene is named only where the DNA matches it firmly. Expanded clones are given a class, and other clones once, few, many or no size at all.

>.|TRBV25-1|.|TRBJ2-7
TGTGCCAGCTCCTGGGGGGAGAGCAACGAGCAGTACTTC
CASSWGESNEQYF
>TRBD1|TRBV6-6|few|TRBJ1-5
TGTGCCAGCAGTTACTCGAACCTGGGGACAGGGGCGCGCAATCAGCCCCAGCATTTT
CASSYSNLGTGARNQPQHF
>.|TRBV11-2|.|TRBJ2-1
TGTGCCAGCTCCGAGCAGGGGTACAATGAGCAGTTCTTC
CASSEQGYNEQFF
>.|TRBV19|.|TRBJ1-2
TGTGCCAGTAGTGTCCCCTGGGAGGATAACTATGGCTACACCTTC
CASSVPWEDNYGYTF
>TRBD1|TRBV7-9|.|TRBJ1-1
TGTGCCAGCAGGATCTACAGGGGAGGTTATGGGAACACTGAAGCTTTCTTT
CASRIYRGGYGNTEAFF
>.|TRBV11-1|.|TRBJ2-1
TGTGCCAGCAGCCGAACTAGCACTGCTGAGCAGTTCTTC
CASSRTSTAEQFF
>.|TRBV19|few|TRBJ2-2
TGTGCCAGTAGTATTCGGGAGCCCACCGGGGAGCTGTTTTTT
CASSIREPTGELFF
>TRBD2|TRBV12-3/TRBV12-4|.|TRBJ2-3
TGTGCCAGCACCACCACTAGCGGGGGTCAAGATACGCAGTATTTT
CASTTTSGGQDTQYF
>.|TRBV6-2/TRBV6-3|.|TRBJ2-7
TGTGCCAGCAACCCGGGAAGCTCCTACGAGCGGTACTTC
CASNPGSSYERYF
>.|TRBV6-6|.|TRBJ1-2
TGTGCCAGCAGTTATGATTCAACTTATGGCTACACCTTC
CASSYDSTYGYTF
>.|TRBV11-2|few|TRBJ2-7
TGTGCCAGCAGCTTACGACGTGGGAGCGGGTACGAGCAGTACTTC
CASSLRRGSGYEQYF
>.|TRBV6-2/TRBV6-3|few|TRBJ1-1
TGTGCCAGCAGCGATGGGACGGTGAACACTGAAGCTTTCTTT
CASSDGTVNTEAFF
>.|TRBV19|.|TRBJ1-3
TGTGCCAGTAGCCTCCAGATCTCTGGAAACACCATATATTTT
CASSLQISGNTIYF
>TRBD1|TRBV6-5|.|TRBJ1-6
TGTGCCAGCAGTTACTCGCGACCGGGACAGGGCGAGTCACCCCTCCACTTT
CASSYSRPGQGESPLHF
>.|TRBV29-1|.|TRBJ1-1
TGCAGCGCCGAACAGGTTCTCCGAAGTACTGAAGCTTTCTTT
CSAEQVLRSTEAFF
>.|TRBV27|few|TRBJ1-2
TGTGCCAGCAGTCTCAGAGGGAGTGGCTACACCTTC
CASSLRGSGYTF